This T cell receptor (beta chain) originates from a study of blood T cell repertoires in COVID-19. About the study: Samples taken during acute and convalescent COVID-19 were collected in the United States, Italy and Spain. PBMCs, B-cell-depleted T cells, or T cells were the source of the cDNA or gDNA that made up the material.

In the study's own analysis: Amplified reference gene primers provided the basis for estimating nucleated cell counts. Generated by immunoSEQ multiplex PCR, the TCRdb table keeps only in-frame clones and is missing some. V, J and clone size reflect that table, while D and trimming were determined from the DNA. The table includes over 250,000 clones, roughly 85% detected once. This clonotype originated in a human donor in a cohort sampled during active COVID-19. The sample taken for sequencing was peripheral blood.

The CDR3 DNA reads as TGCAGCGTTGATGGGGCTTTGGGGTATGGCTACACCTTC. Its protein product is CSVDGALGYGYTF. J is TRBJ1-2 and V is TRBV29-1; perhaps TRBD1 as D (5 bases). There are 13 residues in the CDR3. CDR1 and CDR2 from the germline V gene are SQVTM and ANQGSEA. Trimming left V 3 bases short and J 5 bases short, with 13 bases between.